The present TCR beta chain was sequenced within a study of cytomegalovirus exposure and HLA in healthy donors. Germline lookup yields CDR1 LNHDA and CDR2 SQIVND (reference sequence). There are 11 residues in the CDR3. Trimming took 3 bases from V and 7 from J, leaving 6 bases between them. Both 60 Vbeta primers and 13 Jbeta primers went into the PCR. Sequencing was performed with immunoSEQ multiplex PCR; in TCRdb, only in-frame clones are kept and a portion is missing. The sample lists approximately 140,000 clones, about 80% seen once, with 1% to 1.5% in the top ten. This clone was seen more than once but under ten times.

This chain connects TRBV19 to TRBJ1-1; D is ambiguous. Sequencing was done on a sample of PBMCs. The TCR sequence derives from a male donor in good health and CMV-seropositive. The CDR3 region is CASSIGVEAFF. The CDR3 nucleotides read TGTGCCAGTAGTATCGGGGTTGAAGCTTTCTTT.